Listed here are 30 T cell receptor beta chains from one sample, sequenced in a study of CD8+ T cells in alopecia areata. The treatment denotes: oral pan-JAK inhibitor, 5-10 mg twice daily. Sequencing templates came from extracted RNA that was reverse transcribed into cDNA. TCRdb keeps only in-frame clones here, not all; method: immunoSEQ multiplex PCR. The sample consists of around 300,000 clones, about 62% of them appearing once. Sequencing was performed on CD4+ T cells sorted from blood, taken at approximately week 52, from a patient treated with tofacitinib. The source is a human donor with alopecia areata.

CDR3 loop: CASSSGPRDGAEKLFF. The CDR3 coding sequence is TGCGCCAGCAGCTCTGGCCCGAGGGACGGGGCTGAAAAACTGTTTTTT. The chain uses TRBV5-1 and TRBJ1-4; D perhaps matches TRBD1 (5 bases). CDR3 size: 16 residues. The germline gives CDR1 SGHRS, CDR2 YFSETQ. The V end was cut by 3 bases, the J end by 7 bases, with 19 bases between. Using reference TRBV5-1 and TRBJ1-4 for the parts outside the CDR3, the full variable domain is KAGVTQTPRYLIKTRGQQVTLSCSPISGHRSVSWYQQTPGQGLQFLFEYFSETQRNKGNFPGRFSGRQFSNSRSEMNVSTLELGDSALYLCASSSGPRDGAEKLFFGSGTQLSVL.

The V and J genes are TRBV5-1 and TRBJ2-3, with D uncertain. Trimming removed 0 bases at V and 2 bases at J, with 7 bases between. Germline V CDR1 and CDR2: SGHRS, YFSETQ. The CDR3 length is 14 residues. The CDR3 DNA is TGCGCCAGCAGCTTGGGACTGATCACAGATACGCAGTATTTT. It translates to CASSLGLITDTQYF.

The chain has TRBV30 and TRBJ2-2; 7 nucleotides agree with TRBD1. The CDR3 runs 13 residues. J lost 4 bases, V lost 4 bases, and 3 bases had no gene match. Looked up from germline, CDR1 is GTSNPN and CDR2 is SVGIG (reference sequence). CDR3 protein: CAWIDRATGELFF. The CDR3 DNA is TGTGCCTGGATAGACAGGGCCACCGGGGAGCTGTTTTTT.

In this sample, this clone turned up a few times. The V call is TRBV13, the J call TRBJ1-1, with TRBD1 matching over 8 bases. Trimming took 6 bases from V and 8 from J; bases not matched to a gene: 11. The germline V gene has CDR1 PRHDT and CDR2 FYEKMQ (reference sequence). The CDR3 is 14 residues long. CDR3 sequence reads: CASSFRDRPAEAFF. DNA for the CDR3: TGTGCCAGCAGTTTCCGGGACAGGCCTGCGGAAGCTTTCTTT. Complete variable domain (other parts from reference TRBV13 and TRBJ1-1): AAGVIQSPRHLIKEKRETATLKCYPIPRHDTVYWYQQGPGQDPQFLISFYEKMQSDKGSIPDRFSAQQFSDYHSELNMSSLELGDSALYFCASSFRDRPAEAFFGQGTRLTVV.

This clone was seen a handful of times. This chain links TRBV30 with TRBJ2-7; 10 bases fit TRBD1. Germline CDR1 GTSNPN, CDR2 SVGIG (reference sequence). V lost 8 bases to trimming and J lost 2 bases; unmatched junction nucleotides: 0. The CDR3 has 11 amino acids. This chain's CDR3 is CAGQGAYEQYF. The CDR3 bases are TGTGCCGGACAGGGGGCCTACGAGCAGTACTTC.

The chain links TRBV30 to TRBJ1-5, with 8 bases aligning to TRBD1. This CDR3 region has 14 residues. CDR1 and CDR2 (germline): GTSNPN, SVGIG (reference sequence). The J segment lost 6 bases and the V segment lost 5 bases, leaving 9 bases of the junction unmatched. This chain's CDR3 is CAWGKGQGVQPQHF. The CDR3 region has the DNA TGTGCCTGGGGGAAAGGACAGGGAGTTCAGCCCCAGCATTTT. Using reference TRBV30 and TRBJ1-5 for the parts outside the CDR3, the full variable domain is SQTIHQWPATLVQPVGSPLSLECTVEGTSNPNLYWYRQAAGRGLQLLFYSVGIGQISSEVPQNLSASRPQDRQFILSSKKLLLSDSGFYLCAWGKGQGVQPQHFGDGTRLSIL.

The chain carries TRBV7-2 and TRBJ2-7, with 10 bases identical to TRBD2. Per the germline V gene, CDR1 is SGHTA and CDR2 is FQGNSA. Trimming at V came to 4 bases and at J to 3 bases, leaving 6 bases not matched to a gene. CDR3 length: 15 residues. The CDR3 nucleotides are TGTGCCAGCAGCTCGGGGACTAGCGCGTACTACGAGCAGTACTTC. Protein: CASSSGTSAYYEQYF. The full variable domain, its missing parts supplied by reference TRBV7-2 and TRBJ2-7, is GAGVSQSPSNKVTEKGKDVELRCDPISGHTALYWYRQSLGQGLEFLIYFQGNSAPDKSGLPSDRFSAERTGGSVSTLTIQRTQQEDSAVYLCASSSGTSAYYEQYFGPGTRLTVT.

Only a few counts were recorded for this clone. CDR3 loop: CASSLAQGPGYTF. In DNA form, the CDR3 reads TGTGCCAGCAGCTTAGCGCAAGGACCGGGCTACACCTTC. This rearrangement joins TRBV7-9 to TRBJ1-2, with no clear D. The CDR3 is 13 amino acids. The germline CDR1 and CDR2 sequences are SEHNR and FQNEAQ (reference sequence). With 0 bases removed from V and 8 bases from J, the gap between germline ends came to 10 bases.

The gene calls are TRBV29-1 and TRBJ2-7; a possible D gene is TRBD1 (5 bases). The germline V gene has CDR1 SQVTM and CDR2 ANQGSEA. This CDR3 spans 13 amino acids. Trimming took 0 bases from V and 5 from J, leaving 11 bases between them. CDR3 sequence (DNA): TGCAGCGTTGAAGAACAGGTCGGACACGAGCAGTACTTC. This encodes CSVEEQVGHEQYF.

The chain joins TRBV30 to TRBJ2-1, with a possible D match to TRBD2 (5 bases). Deletions cut 2 bases from V and 3 bases from J, with 11 bases between. The CDR3 totals 14 residues. Germline V gene lookup returns CDR1 GTSNPN and CDR2 SVGIG (reference sequence). In nucleotides, the CDR3 is TGTGCCTGGAGTAACCTCCGGGGCTACAATGAGCAGTTCTTC. Translating gives CAWSNLRGYNEQFF. The full variable domain, in which reference TRBV30 and TRBJ2-1 provide the parts outside the CDR3, is SQTIHQWPATLVQPVGSPLSLECTVEGTSNPNLYWYRQAAGRGLQLLFYSVGIGQISSEVPQNLSASRPQDRQFILSSKKLLLSDSGFYLCAWSNLRGYNEQFFGPGTRLTVL.

The chain couples TRBV6-9 to TRBJ2-5; D remains unclear. The CDR3 length is 15 residues. With 4 bases removed from V and 1 base from J, the gap between germline ends came to 13 bases. The germline CDR1 and CDR2 sequences are MNHGY and SVAAGI. The CDR3 loop is CASSSWRPCQETQYF. The CDR3, as DNA: TGTGCCAGCAGTTCCTGGAGACCCTGCCAAGAGACCCAGTACTTC.

This clone was counted a single time. V and J are TRBV2 and TRBJ2-3; TRBD1 is a possible D gene (6 bases). The germline gives CDR1 SNHLY, CDR2 FYNNEI. The CDR3 runs to 13 residues. The germline V and J ends were trimmed by 3 bases and 3 bases, with 7 bases remaining between them. CDR3 DNA sequence: TGTGCCAGCAGTGAGCAGGGGACAGATACGCAGTATTTT. Translated, it gives CASSEQGTDTQYF.

The J gene is TRBJ2-2, the V gene TRBV29-1; D may be TRBD1 or TRBD2 (5 bases each). The CDR3 totals 14 residues. Trimming removed 7 bases from V and 6 bases from J, with 18 bases in between. CDR1 is SQVTM and CDR2 is ANQGSEA in the germline V gene. CDR3 in DNA: TGCAGCGGCCGGGACCACGGTGGGGCCGGGGAGCTGTTTTTT. Translating it yields CSGRDHGGAGELFF.

The chain uses TRBV30 and TRBJ1-1; the match to TRBD1 covers 8 bases. This CDR3 is built from 12 residues. Germline lookup yields CDR1 GTSNPN and CDR2 SVGIG (reference sequence). Trimming took 7 bases from V and 6 from J; bases not matched to a gene: 7. CDR3 residues: CASHRGTPEAFF. CDR3 sequence (DNA): TGTGCCTCGCACAGGGGGACCCCTGAAGCTTTCTTT.

V usage is TRBV2 and J usage is TRBJ2-1; the D gene is possibly TRBD1 (5 bases). The CDR3 extends over 13 amino acids. V was shortened by 7 bases and J by 6 bases, with 13 bases between the two germline ends. Germline assignment: CDR1 SNHLY and CDR2 FYNNEI. In nucleotides, the CDR3 is TGTGCCAGCATGTTGCGCCAGGGCAATGAGCAGTTCTTC. Amino acid sequence: CASMLRQGNEQFF.

The CDR3 protein is CAIRDRENSPLHF. CDR3 coding DNA: TGTGCCATCAGGGACAGAGAGAATTCACCCCTCCACTTT. The chain couples TRBV10-3 to TRBJ1-6; a weak D match, TRBD1 (6 bases). The V end lost 6 bases, the J end lost 7 bases, and 10 bases lay between the germline ends. This CDR3 has 13 residues. The V gene's germline CDR1 is ENHRY and CDR2 SYGVKD.

The CDR3 region has the DNA TGCGCCAGCAGCTTGGTGGGGGACCTCACAGATACGCAGTATTTT. Its protein product is CASSLVGDLTDTQYF. V usage is TRBV5-1 and J usage is TRBJ2-3; D might be TRBD1 or TRBD2, each matching 5 bases. V was cut by 0 bases and J by 2 bases, with 10 bases left in between. The CDR3 extends over 15 amino acids. The germline V gene encodes CDR1 SGHRS and CDR2 YFSETQ.

The genes are TRBV9 and TRBJ2-1, with TRBD2 matching over 7 bases. The germline V gene has CDR1 SGDLS and CDR2 YYNGEE. The CDR3 extends over 16 amino acids. V shed 0 bases, J shed 8 bases, and the junction held 11 bases outside the gene matches. CDR3 DNA sequence: TGTGCCAGCAGCGTAGCGGGGGGTTCCCATTTGGATGAGCAGTTCTTC. Translation: CASSVAGGSHLDEQFF.

The rearrangement joins TRBV30 to TRBJ2-3; no clear D. The germline V gene encodes CDR1 GTSNPN and CDR2 SVGIG (reference sequence). The CDR3 runs to 12 residues. The germline V and J ends were trimmed by 0 bases and 3 bases, with 4 bases remaining between them. In nucleotides, the CDR3 is TGTGCCTGGAGTGTTCGGACAGATACGCAGTATTTT. It translates to CAWSVRTDTQYF.

This clone was detected a few times. The chain joins TRBV5-8 to TRBJ1-2; D ambiguous. The CDR3 is made up of 11 amino acids. CDR1 is SGHTS and CDR2 is YDEGEE in the germline V gene. The germline V and J ends were trimmed by 3 bases and 12 bases, with 12 bases remaining between them. CDR3 nucleotides: TGTGCCAGCAGCTGGCCTGGACCCAACACCTTC. Its translation: CASSWPGPNTF. Drawing the rest from reference TRBV5-8 and TRBJ1-2, the complete variable domain is EAGVTQSPTHLIKTRGQQATLRCSPISGHTSVYWYQQALGLGLQFLLWYDEGEERNRGNFPPRFSGRQFPNYSSELNVNALELEDSALYLCASSWPGPNTFGSGTRLTVV.

The chain uses TRBV10-3 and TRBJ1-2; D is possibly TRBD1 (5 bases). V lost 3 bases and J 4 bases, leaving 15 bases between the germline ends. Germline-derived CDR1 and CDR2 are ENHRY and SYGVKD. The CDR3 totals 15 residues. CDR3 DNA sequence: TGTGCCATCAGTGAAAGGGGCAGCCTCGGCTATGGCTACACCTTC. This sequence encodes CAISERGSLGYGYTF.

This clone has a handful of counts. This chain joins TRBV27 and TRBJ1-2, with D tentatively TRBD1 (5 bases). Trimming pared 2 bases from V and 8 bases from J, leaving 12 bases between. The CDR3 runs to 13 residues. CDR1 and CDR2 (germline): MNHEY, SMNVEV (reference sequence). The CDR3 protein is CASSLMGVGGYTF. CDR3 sequence (DNA): TGTGCCAGCAGTTTAATGGGGGTCGGAGGCTACACCTTC.

This clone was seen only a few times. The rearrangement links TRBV6-6 to TRBJ1-1, with D maybe TRBD1 (5 bases). Germline CDR1 is MNHNY and CDR2 is SVGAGI (reference sequence). The V gene lost 2 bases and the J gene lost 6 bases, with 16 bases spanning the gap. This CDR3 is built from 15 residues. The CDR3 DNA sequence: TGTGCCAGCAGTTACCCTACTGTACGGGACGCTGAAGCTTTCTTT. Translated: CASSYPTVRDAEAFF.

V usage is TRBV9 and J usage is TRBJ2-6; 8 positions match TRBD1. Per the germline V gene, CDR1 is SGDLS and CDR2 is YYNGEE. The CDR3 spans 17 residues. V lost 4 bases to trimming and J lost 1 base; unmatched junction nucleotides: 7. The CDR3 nucleotides read TGTGCCAGCAGCTCTTACGACAGGGGATCTGGGGCCAACGTCCTGACTTTC. It is translated as CASSSYDRGSGANVLTF. The variable domain in full, with the rest retrieved from reference TRBV9 and TRBJ2-6, is DSGVTQTPKHLITATGQRVTLRCSPRSGDLSVYWYQQSLDQGLQFLIQYYNGEERAKGNILERFSAQQFPDLHSELNLSSLELGDSALYFCASSSYDRGSGANVLTFGAGSRLTVL.

Only a few counts were recorded for this clone. This sequence joins TRBV6-4 and TRBJ2-1, with 7 bases matching TRBD2. Looked up from germline, CDR1 is MRHNA and CDR2 is SNTAGT. The V and J ends lost 5 bases and 2 bases, in that order; junction bases with no gene match: 9. This CDR3 is 16 amino acids long. The CDR3 DNA follows: TGTGCCAGCAGTCCTAAAGCGGGGAGCCCCTACAATGAGCAGTTCTTC. The encoded protein is CASSPKAGSPYNEQFF.

This clone came up a few times. The chain has TRBV10-3 and TRBJ1-2; possible D gene TRBD1, 6 bases. Trimming removed 2 bases from V and 7 bases from J, with 11 bases in between. This CDR3 comprises 13 residues. CDR1 and CDR2 (germline): ENHRY, SYGVKD. CDR3 loop: CAISESGGSGYTF. CDR3 coding DNA: TGTGCCATCAGTGAGAGTGGGGGCAGTGGCTACACCTTC.

This clone was observed a few times. The chain recombines TRBV30 with TRBJ2-2; D possibly uses TRBD1 or TRBD2 (5 bases each). There are 13 residues in the CDR3. V dropped 7 bases and J dropped 7 bases, with 16 bases sitting between them. Germline CDR1 and CDR2: GTSNPN and SVGIG (reference sequence). The DNA of the CDR3 is TGTGCCTCAAATTGGGACCTCGGCGGGGAGCTGTTTTTT. This sequence encodes CASNWDLGGELFF.

V is TRBV30 and J is TRBJ1-6; tentatively, D is TRBD1 (5 bases). Trimming pared 0 bases from V and 7 bases from J, leaving 10 bases between. The CDR3 runs 14 residues. CDR1 GTSNPN and CDR2 SVGIG come from the germline V gene (reference sequence). In nucleotides, the CDR3 is TGTGCCTGGAGTGTAAGGGGATGGAATTCACCCCTCCACTTT. Encoded protein: CAWSVRGWNSPLHF.

The genes are TRBV30 and TRBJ2-1; 7 bases agree with TRBD1. CDR1 and CDR2 from the germline V gene are GTSNPN and SVGIG (reference sequence). This CDR3 region has 13 residues. J gave up 5 bases and V 2 bases, and 3 bases lay outside the gene matches. The CDR3: CAWSRQGNNEQFF. In nucleotides, the CDR3 is TGTGCCTGGAGTAGACAGGGAAACAATGAGCAGTTCTTC.

The CDR3 protein is CASSYSEVNTGELFF. The CDR3 DNA is TGTGCCAGCAGTTACTCAGAGGTGAACACCGGGGAGCTGTTTTTT. The gene calls are TRBV6-6 and TRBJ2-2; D remains unclear. V lost 0 bases and J 1 base, leaving 6 bases between the germline ends. Germline CDR1 MNHNY, CDR2 SVGAGI (reference sequence). The CDR3 runs 15 residues.